The T cell receptor beta chain described here comes from a study of OX40 agonist ivuxolimab in advanced cancers. On the study more broadly: Earlier treatment with anti-PD-1, anti-PD-L1 or anti-CTLA-4 was permitted, and under 50% had received some.

At cycle 4 day 1, cycle 7 day 1, and baseline, blood was sampled. General study results and limits: Among the lowest levels of clonal expansion were found in partial responders at 0.1-3.0 mg/kg.

For this clone: Its antigen is currently unknown.

Generated by immunoSEQ multiplex PCR, the TCRdb table keeps only in-frame clones and is missing some. Of 25,000 to 35,000 clones detected, around nine tenths appear once; the ten largest clones hold more than 20%. This CDR3 is 18 amino acids long. Germline trimming cut 3 bases from V and 1 base from J; bases unmatched to any gene: 5. CDR1 and CDR2 (germline): MGHRA, YSYEKL. The chain is built from TRBV4-1 and TRBJ2-1; 14 bases map to TRBD2. The sequencing used CD4+ or CD8+ T cells sorted from blood, collected in a trial of the OX40 agonist ivuxolimab. The receptor comes from an adult with an advanced solid tumor such as melanoma, head and neck, liver or kidney cancer. DNA of the CDR3: TGCGCCAGCAGCCAGGGGACTAGCGGGGGAGTGTCCTACAATGAGCAGTTCTTC. Its protein product is CASSQGTSGGVSYNEQFF.